Many counts were recorded for the clone carrying this TCR beta chain. This specimen belongs to a study of CD8 T cells in ankylosing spondylitis. MiXCR, run by TCRdb on the 5' RACE reads, gives a single entry per CDR3 protein. The sample lists approximately 340,000 distinct CDR3 sequences, roughly 15% occurring once. The TCR comes from a male donor with ankylosing spondylitis or in good health (not recorded which). The sample was blood, either unsorted or a sorted T cell fraction (not recorded which).

The CDR3 region is CASSPPAGQGGKAFF. CDR3 DNA: TGTGCCAGCAGTCCCCCAGCTGGGCAGGGCGGAAAAGCTTTCTTT. The chain carries TRBV12-3 or TRBV12-4 and TRBJ1-1; D might be TRBD1 (5 bases). V lost 5 bases to trimming and J lost 9 bases, with 22 bases between them. The CDR3 spans 15 residues.